Listed below are T cell receptor beta chains from one sample, sequenced in a study of T-cell reconstitution after alpha-beta-depleted transplantation in children. Each CDR3 protein is one row after TCRdb ran MiXCR on the PCR reads. In the table there are 95,000 to 150,000 distinct CDR3 sequences, roughly 23% of which are singletons. The source was PBMCs, mostly from graft donor cells, collected 180 days after TCRalphabeta/CD19-depleted stem cell transplant. These receptors all come from a male patient aged 2-10 years who had a stem cell transplant for chronic granulomatous disease, so the T cells may come from the graft donor. Each CDR3 is given with its conserved first and last residue. Each record gives: D gene, J gene, V gene, CDR3 protein. The D gene is left open where the match is weak.

>TRBD1|TRBJ1-6|TRBV12-3/TRBV12-4
CASSLSTGGNSPLHF
>.|TRBJ2-7|TRBV12-3/TRBV12-4
CASSSPNWTYEQYF
>TRBD1|TRBJ1-2|TRBV29-1
CSVESTGGNGYTF
>.|TRBJ2-1|TRBV15
CATARNNEQFF
>TRBD1|TRBJ2-5|TRBV2
CASRTFGQDRGTQYF
>.|TRBJ2-3|TRBV5-1
CASSLSPGVLFKYF
>.|TRBJ2-1|TRBV20-1
CSARVPGNEQFF
>.|TRBJ2-7|TRBV12-3/TRBV12-4
CASTQGYEQYF
>.|TRBJ2-5|TRBV6-5
CASSYSSGRETQYF
>.|TRBJ1-4|TRBV7-2
CASRPYTGDEKLFF
>.|TRBJ2-4|TRBV20-1
CSARDLGGASVNIQYF
>TRBD2|TRBJ2-1|TRBV7-2
CASSSKGLAGTYNEQFF
>.|TRBJ2-1|TRBV7-9
CASSLTGLGIF
>TRBD2|TRBJ2-7|TRBV7-2
CASNRGLDPYEQYF
>TRBD1|TRBJ2-7|TRBV20-1
CSARGPDRGTYEQYF
>.|TRBJ2-3|TRBV7-2
CASSLAYKDTQYF
>.|TRBJ2-5|TRBV11-2
CASSLMRGAGVGETQYF
>TRBD1|TRBJ2-7|TRBV20-1
CSASPLRDSRSYEQYF
>.|TRBJ1-1|TRBV12-3/TRBV12-4
CASSHWGRAAGTEAFF
>.|TRBJ1-5|TRBV4-1
CASSQASENQPQHF
>.|TRBJ1-5|TRBV28
CASSSTYSNQPQHF
>.|TRBJ1-1|TRBV12-3/TRBV12-4
CASSLPSPVAFF
>TRBD1|TRBJ1-3|TRBV29-1
CSVSGTGSGNTIYF
>TRBD2|TRBJ2-1|TRBV15
CATSRAPKTSGSDNEQFF